This T cell receptor beta chain was recovered during a study of T cells in Graves' hyperthyroidism and ophthalmopathy. This clonotype was seen more than once but under ten times. The CDR3 extends over 16 amino acids. V lost 0 bases to trimming and J lost 2 bases, with 8 bases between them. In germline, CDR1 is LGHNA, CDR2 YSLEER. For the diagnoses, clinical symptoms, serum thyroxine and TRAb, thyroid ultrasound and orbital computed tomography were used. It was RNA transcripts that yielded the amplified TCR beta CDR3 regions. The HTBI primer set served for first-round RT-PCR of the TCR CDR3. In TCRdb, the multiplex PCR reads were re-called with MiXCR into one record per CDR3 protein. The sample yields 500,000 to 600,000 distinct CDR3 sequences, over 45% seen once.

This clonotype was obtained from an adult woman with Graves' disease, either hyperthyroidism or ophthalmopathy (not recorded which). The sample comprised peripheral blood or thyroid tissue (not recorded which). This chain links TRBV4-3 with TRBJ2-6, with D uncertain. The CDR3 bases are TGCGCCAGCAGCCAAGATGTCGGTGCTGGGGCCAACGTCCTGACTTTC. Its translation is CASSQDVGAGANVLTF.